The 23 T cell receptor beta chains below come from one sample, sequenced in a study of T cell responses to AZD1222 COVID-19 vaccine (dated by TCRdb to 2020 to 2022). The method behind the library was the immunoSEQ multiplex PCR assay. In TCRdb, the immuneACCESS table is reduced to in-frame sequences with V and J assigned. These tables do not hold every clone; where another copy was compared, an unresolved V gene accounts for under half, and the others remain unexplained. The sample table contains roughly 72,000 clones; only one count was recorded for 75% to 90% of them. Over 20% of the sample rests with the top ten. Interpreted using the paper, the time point label stands for: baseline before first vaccination. The sample in question was peripheral blood, obtained on day 0 of AZD1222 vaccination. All receptors derive from an adult in good health.

The chain employs TRBV4-1 and TRBJ1-1; a weak D match, TRBD1 (6 bases). Germline CDR1 and CDR2: MGHRA and YSYEKL. Trimming removed 6 bases at V and 4 bases at J, with 15 bases between. The CDR3 is made up of 14 amino acids. Written as DNA, the CDR3 is TGCGCCAGCAGGACAGGTCCGTTGAGCACTGAAGCTTTCTTT. Its translation is CASRTGPLSTEAFF.

J is TRBJ1-1 and V is TRBV19; no clear D gene. V was clipped by 3 bases and J by 0 bases, with 8 bases between them. The germline V gene encodes CDR1 LNHDA and CDR2 SQIVND (reference sequence). This CDR3 region has 14 residues. The CDR3 DNA reads as TGTGCCAGTAGTATCGTCTTCATGAACACTGAAGCTTTCTTT. Amino acids: CASSIVFMNTEAFF.

This clone is a singleton in its sample. The V gene is TRBV29-1, the J gene TRBJ1-2, with a tentative D call TRBD1 (6 bases). This CDR3 region has 11 residues. Between the trimmed V and J ends, which lost 8 bases and 8 bases, there was a span of 15 bases. Germline values: CDR1 SQVTM, CDR2 ANQGSEA. The CDR3 sequence is CSSTGLEGYTF. CDR3 nucleotides: TGCAGCTCCACAGGGTTGGAAGGCTACACCTTC.

The rearrangement joins TRBV11-2 to TRBJ2-7, with D uncertain. From germline, CDR1 is SGHAT and CDR2 FQNNGV. Trimming left V 3 bases short and J 0 bases short, with 6 bases between. The CDR3 length is 13 residues. The CDR3 is CASSFISSYEQYF. The CDR3 nucleotides are TGTGCCAGCAGCTTCATAAGCTCCTACGAGCAGTACTTC.

The rearrangement links TRBV9 to TRBJ2-1; D is perhaps TRBD1 or TRBD2 (5 bases each). Germline V gene data show CDR1 as SGDLS and CDR2 as YYNGEE. The V gene lost 4 bases and the J gene lost 0 bases, with 11 bases spanning the gap. This CDR3 is 15 amino acids long. CDR3 nucleotide sequence: TGTGCCAGCAGCTCGGGGCCTTTCTCCTACAATGAGCAGTTCTTC. Translating it yields CASSSGPFSYNEQFF.

The rearrangement uses TRBV14 and TRBJ1-2, with D uncertain. The CDR3 totals 14 residues. Trimming took off 2 bases at V and 8 bases at J, with 15 bases between the two ends. The germline V gene has CDR1 SGHDN and CDR2 FVKESK. Here the CDR3 DNA reads TGTGCCAGCAGCCAAATGGGCCTCCTCCTGGGCTACACCTTC. Amino acids: CASSQMGLLLGYTF.

This rearrangement joins TRBV5-1 to TRBJ1-1; D gene uncertain. CDR3 size: 12 residues. Germline V CDR1 and CDR2: SGHRS, YFSETQ. V lost 1 base and J 8 bases, leaving 9 bases between the germline ends. The CDR3 spells CASSLNQEEAFF. The CDR3 DNA follows: TGCGCCAGCAGCTTGAATCAGGAGGAAGCTTTCTTT.

This chain uses TRBV5-5 with TRBJ2-7, with 7 bases that match TRBD2. The trim removed 0 bases at V and 0 bases at J, leaving 3 bases unmatched. This CDR3 has 15 residues. Germline CDR1 reads SGHKS; CDR2 reads YYEKEE (reference sequence). This chain's CDR3 is CASSLERGGSYEQYF. The CDR3 DNA sequence: TGTGCCAGCAGCTTGGAGCGGGGAGGCTCCTACGAGCAGTACTTC. The whole variable domain, filled in from reference TRBV5-5 and TRBJ2-7, reads DAGVTQSPTHLIKTRGQQVTLRCSPISGHKSVSWYQQVLGQGPQFIFQYYEKEERGRGNFPDRFSARQFPNYSSELNVNALLLGDSALYLCASSLERGGSYEQYFGPGTRLTVT.

The sample holds one count of this clone. The CDR3 bases are TGCGCCAGCAGCCCAGGGGTCGAGCAGTACTTC. Translation: CASSPGVEQYF. This chain uses TRBV5-1 with TRBJ2-7; TRBD1 is a possible D gene (6 bases). Trimming pared 4 bases from V and 6 bases from J, leaving 8 bases between. Germline V gene sequence: CDR1 SGHRS, CDR2 YFSETQ. The CDR3 length is 11 residues.

This clone was seen only once. The V gene is TRBV5-4, the J gene TRBJ1-4, with D perhaps TRBD1 (6 bases). The V gene's germline CDR1 is SGHNT and CDR2 YYREEE (reference sequence). With 4 bases removed from V and 8 bases from J, the gap between germline ends came to 15 bases. CDR3 length: 14 amino acids. The CDR3 protein is CASSDGQMVEKLFF. DNA of the CDR3: TGTGCCAGCAGCGACGGACAGATGGTAGAAAAACTGTTTTTT.

V usage is TRBV10-3 and J usage is TRBJ1-5; D unclear. Germline V CDR1 and CDR2: ENHRY, SYGVKD. CDR3 size: 16 residues. V lost 0 bases and J lost 0, with 9 bases in between. Here the CDR3 DNA reads TGTGCCATCAGTGAGTCCCACGGCAATAGCAATCAGCCCCAGCATTTT. Translating gives CAISESHGNSNQPQHF.

The J gene is TRBJ1-1, the V gene TRBV5-4; a weak D match, TRBD1 (5 bases). Trimming removed 4 bases from V and 3 bases from J, with 16 bases in between. CDR3 length: 15 amino acids. Germline V gene data show CDR1 as SGHNT and CDR2 as YYREEE (reference sequence). As DNA, the CDR3 is TGTGCCAGCAGCCGGGGACGTGGCTGGGACACTGAAGCTTTCTTT. Translated: CASSRGRGWDTEAFF. Together with reference TRBV5-4 and TRBJ1-1, the CDR3 gives the full variable domain: ETGVTQSPTHLIKTRGQQVTLRCSSQSGHNTVSWYQQALGQGPQFIFQYYREEENGRGNFPPRFSGLQFPNYSSELNVNALELDDSALYLCASSRGRGWDTEAFFGQGTRLTVV.

This clone was observed a few times. The rearrangement links TRBV19 to TRBJ2-7; possible D gene TRBD1, 6 bases. The germline V gene encodes CDR1 LNHDA and CDR2 SQIVND (reference sequence). V was trimmed by 3 bases and J by 5 bases, leaving 14 bases between them. The length of the CDR3 is 14 residues. The CDR3 nucleotides read TGTGCCAGTAGTATTGGGGTACAGGGCAACGAGCAGTACTTC. The encoded protein is CASSIGVQGNEQYF.

This clone was counted once. The chain is built from TRBV5-1 and TRBJ1-1, with a tentative D call TRBD1 (5 bases). CDR1 is SGHRS and CDR2 is YFSETQ in the germline V gene. The V end was cut by 0 bases, the J end by 5 bases, with 11 bases between. The CDR3 extends over 14 amino acids. The CDR3 is CASSLAAGLTEAFF. The CDR3 region has the DNA TGCGCCAGCAGCTTGGCGGCAGGGTTGACTGAAGCTTTCTTT.

The chain uses TRBV6-6 and TRBJ1-2; D ambiguous. The CDR3 runs 11 residues. CDR1 and CDR2 from the germline V gene are MNHNY and SVGAGI (reference sequence). V was pared by 5 bases and J by 3 bases, with 4 bases between. The CDR3 region has the DNA TGTGCCAGCAGTCGGGACTATGGCTACACCTTC. Translation: CASSRDYGYTF.

In nucleotides, the CDR3 is TGTGCCAGCCGTCCAGAGCGACCGGAAGTCGATGAGCAGTTCTTC. This sequence encodes CASRPERPEVDEQFF. The V and J genes are TRBV6-5 and TRBJ2-1; D remains ambiguous. The CDR3 is 15 amino acids. V was clipped by 8 bases and J by 8 bases, with 22 bases between them. Germline CDR1 and CDR2: MNHEY and SVGAGI.

The chain couples TRBV5-1 to TRBJ1-2, with TRBD1 matching 7 bases. The V gene end was trimmed by 4 bases and the J gene end by 5 bases; junction bases not matched to a gene: 5. The CDR3 has 13 amino acids. Germline-derived CDR1 and CDR2 are SGHRS and YFSETQ. The CDR3 nucleotides are TGCGCCAGCAGCCAGGGACAGTTTTATGGCTACACCTTC. Its translation is CASSQGQFYGYTF.

This clone was detected a few times. The rearrangement uses TRBV5-1 and TRBJ1-2; TRBD1 might be the D (5 bases). CDR1 is SGHRS and CDR2 is YFSETQ in the germline V gene. Trimming removed 3 bases at V and 8 bases at J, with 26 bases between. CDR3 size: 17 residues. CDR3 nucleotides: TGCGCCAGCAGCTCCCTAGGTCAGGGTCTAGTAGAATCCGGCTACACCTTC. This codes for CASSSLGQGLVESGYTF.

The rearrangement links TRBV7-9 to TRBJ2-1; no clear D. The CDR3 consists of 11 residues. Trimming cost V 3 bases and J 6 bases, with 3 bases left between them. The V gene's germline CDR1 is SEHNR and CDR2 FQNEAQ (reference sequence). The chain's CDR3 is CASSLSNEQFF. The CDR3 DNA reads TGTGCCAGCAGCTTGAGCAATGAGCAGTTCTTC.

The chain joins TRBV6-1 to TRBJ2-4, with 8 bases that match TRBD1. V was clipped by 3 bases and J by 6 bases; unmatched bases: 10. This CDR3 is built from 16 residues. CDR1 is MNHNS, CDR2 SASEGT, per germline. Written as DNA, the CDR3 is TGTGCCAGCAGTGACCCTAGACAGGGGAGGATAAACATTCAGTACTTC. Encoded protein: CASSDPRQGRINIQYF.

This chain connects TRBV24-1 to TRBJ2-5; D tentatively fits TRBD1 or TRBD2 (5 bases each). Trimming removed 3 bases at V and 1 base at J, with 5 bases between. The CDR3 runs 13 residues. Germline V lookup: CDR1 KGHDR, CDR2 SFDVKD. The CDR3 sequence is CATSDGGQETQYF. DNA for the CDR3: TGTGCCACCAGTGATGGGGGCCAAGAGACCCAGTACTTC.

The genes are TRBV27 and TRBJ2-1; no clear D. Germline V lookup: CDR1 MNHEY, CDR2 SMNVEV (reference sequence). V was cut by 8 bases and J by 3 bases, with 8 bases left in between. This CDR3 contains 12 residues. The CDR3 DNA follows: TGTGCCAGCGGAAAACACTACAATGAGCAGTTCTTC. This translates into CASGKHYNEQFF.

The rearrangement uses TRBV5-5 and TRBJ1-2, with D possibly matching TRBD1 (5 bases). Trimming took off 1 base at V and 3 bases at J, with 7 bases between the two ends. This CDR3 is built from 13 residues. The V gene's germline CDR1 is SGHKS and CDR2 YYEKEE (reference sequence). The CDR3 loop reads CASSLQGDYGYTF. CDR3 DNA sequence: TGTGCCAGCAGCTTGCAAGGGGACTATGGCTACACCTTC.